This note documents a single TCR beta chain sequence. The data derive from a study of blood T cell repertoires in COVID-19. Original handling: Using reference gene primer amplification, nucleated cell counts were estimated. Generated by immunoSEQ multiplex PCR, the TCRdb table keeps only in-frame clones and is missing some. V, J and clone size derive from that table, while D and trimming were established from the DNA sequence. The repertoire holds under 250,000 clones, with 70% to 90% as singletons. The V end lost 4 bases, the J end lost 1 base, and 11 bases lay between the germline ends. CDR1 is SGHRS and CDR2 is YFSETQ in the germline V gene. This CDR3 is built from 15 residues.

The sequenced material came from peripheral blood. V gene TRBV5-1 combines with J gene TRBJ2-2; D is perhaps TRBD1 (6 bases). The TCR was taken from a middle-aged man with acute or convalescent COVID-19. The CDR3 loop is CASSAGAVNTGELFF. In DNA, the CDR3 is TGCGCCAGCAGCGCAGGGGCAGTGAACACCGGGGAGCTGTTTTTT. The variable domain in full, completed from reference TRBV5-1 and TRBJ2-2, reads KAGVTQTPRYLIKTRGQQVTLSCSPISGHRSVSWYQQTPGQGLQFLFEYFSETQRNKGNFPGRFSGRQFSNSRSEMNVSTLELGDSALYLCASSAGAVNTGELFFGEGSRLTVL.